The clone carrying this TCR beta chain was counted between two and nine times. No antigen is known for it. The PCR contained 60 Vbeta and 13 Jbeta primers. Profiled with immunoSEQ multiplex PCR; TCRdb holds only in-frame clones, not every one. The table includes fewer than 110,000 clones, less than 80% detected once. This sample is part of a study of cytomegalovirus exposure and HLA in healthy donors. Whole-study findings and limits: The dataset shows that most TCR sequences were rare, while some public TCRs occurred in many donors.

The clonotype comes from a man aged 40-50 years in good health and CMV-seronegative. The specimen sequenced was PBMCs.

In DNA, the CDR3 is TGTGCCAGTAGTCCCAGGACAGGGCCGGGCTACACCTTC. Its protein product is CASSPRTGPGYTF. This chain joins TRBV19 and TRBJ1-2; 8 positions match TRBD1. Trimming at V came to 5 bases and at J to 8 bases, leaving 7 bases not matched to a gene. CDR1 LNHDA and CDR2 SQIVND come from the germline V gene (reference sequence). This CDR3 has 13 residues. Drawing the rest from reference TRBV19 and TRBJ1-2, the complete variable domain is DGGITQSPKYLFRKEGQNVTLSCEQNLNHDAMYWYRQDPGQGLRLIYYSQIVNDFQKGDIAEGYSVSREKKESFPLTVTSAQKNPTAFYLCASSPRTGPGYTFGSGTRLTVV.